The 26 T cell receptor beta chains presented below share a single source sample, sequenced in a study of vaccination effects on CD4 cells after COVID-19. Their target antigens are unknown. TCRdb's copy holds only in-frame clones and misses some; the assay was immunoSEQ multiplex PCR. The data contain tens of thousands of clones, roughly 69% of them singletons. Before sequencing took place, the ViraFEST assay used viral peptide pools to expand antigen-specific CD4+ T cells. The culture ran for around ten days before CD4+ T cells were isolated. The person had a PCR-confirmed SARS-CoV-2 infection during March to December 2020. The sequenced sample was CD4+ T cells from PBMCs cultured with HCoV-NL63 spike peptides, obtained before COVID-19 vaccination. These receptors were collected from a human donor who had a prior SARS-CoV-2 infection.

The rearrangement uses TRBV7-2 and TRBJ1-4; 7 bases are a match to TRBD1. Germline V gene lookup returns CDR1 SGHTA and CDR2 FQGNSA. The V and J ends lost 4 bases and 7 bases, in that order; junction bases with no gene match: 9. This CDR3 comprises 15 residues. The CDR3 loop reads CASSSQTGRSEKLFF. In DNA, the CDR3 is TGTGCCAGCAGCTCCCAGACAGGGAGGAGTGAAAAACTGTTTTTT.

This clone turned up a few times. The chain uses TRBV2 and TRBJ2-7, with 8 positions matching TRBD1. V gave up 6 bases and J gave up 4 bases; unmatched junction bases: 5. The germline gives CDR1 SNHLY, CDR2 FYNNEI. The CDR3 totals 13 residues. The CDR3 protein is CASRPNRGYEQYF. The CDR3, as DNA: TGTGCCAGCAGGCCTAACAGGGGGTACGAGCAGTACTTC.

V is TRBV3-1 (or the pseudogene TRBV3-2) and J is TRBJ2-7, with D unclear. There are 15 residues in the CDR3. CDR1 LGHDT and CDR2 YNNKEL come from the germline V gene (reference sequence). V was clipped by 4 bases and J by 0 bases, with 13 bases between them. CDR3 region: CASSPQLEPSYEQYF. CDR3 coding DNA: TGTGCCAGCAGCCCTCAATTGGAACCCTCCTACGAGCAGTACTTC.

This chain connects TRBV5-1 to TRBJ1-4, with D possibly TRBD1 on 6 matching bases. Germline V lookup: CDR1 SGHRS, CDR2 YFSETQ. There are 15 residues in the CDR3. V gave up 0 bases and J gave up 3 bases, with 9 bases separating them. Written as DNA, the CDR3 is TGCGCCAGCAGCTTGGCCCCAGGGGCTAATGAAAAACTGTTTTTT. As protein: CASSLAPGANEKLFF. Drawing the rest from reference TRBV5-1 and TRBJ1-4, the complete variable domain is KAGVTQTPRYLIKTRGQQVTLSCSPISGHRSVSWYQQTPGQGLQFLFEYFSETQRNKGNFPGRFSGRQFSNSRSEMNVSTLELGDSALYLCASSLAPGANEKLFFGSGTQLSVL.

This chain connects TRBV7-3 to TRBJ1-1; D is unresolved. The length of the CDR3 is 13 residues. Between the trimmed V and J ends, which lost 2 bases and 1 base, there was a span of 5 bases. The V gene's germline CDR1 is SGHTA and CDR2 FQGTGA. Here the CDR3 reads CASSLEANTEAFF. The DNA for the CDR3 is TGTGCCAGCAGCTTAGAAGCGAACACTGAAGCTTTCTTT.

V and J are TRBV6-5 and TRBJ1-1; the D is unclear. Germline V gene lookup returns CDR1 MNHEY and CDR2 SVGAGI. This CDR3 spans 14 amino acids. The V end was cut by 6 bases, the J end by 1 base, with 12 bases between. CDR3 region: CASRKGFGNTEAFF. The CDR3 DNA follows: TGTGCCAGCAGAAAAGGGTTTGGGAACACTGAAGCTTTCTTT.

The rearrangement uses TRBV9 and TRBJ2-2, with 9 nucleotides matching TRBD1. Germline V CDR1 and CDR2: SGDLS, YYNGEE. Losses at the gene ends were 5 bases for V and 7 bases for J; bases not matched to a gene: 12. The CDR3 is made up of 16 amino acids. CDR3 nucleotides: TGTGCCAGCAGTGACCCGGGACAGGGCGGGGTCGGGGAGCTGTTTTTT. It encodes CASSDPGQGGVGELFF.

V gene TRBV15 combines with J gene TRBJ2-4; 7 bases match TRBD2. CDR1 and CDR2 (germline): LNHNV, YYDKDF (reference sequence). V gave up 3 bases and J gave up 0 bases; unmatched junction bases: 20. This CDR3 region has 21 residues. The DNA of the CDR3 is TGTGCCACCAGCAGGGAACCCGGGGGGTGGCGTTTGCGACTAGCCAAAAACATTCAGTACTTC. This sequence encodes CATSREPGGWRLRLAKNIQYF.

This clone was detected only a few times. V is TRBV9 and J is TRBJ1-1; weak D call: TRBD1 (5 bases). V was shortened by 8 bases and J by 0 bases, with 20 bases between the two germline ends. CDR1 is SGDLS, CDR2 YYNGEE, per germline. This CDR3 region has 16 residues. CDR3 DNA: TGTGCCAGTTTATTCGGGGACCCCCCAATGAACACTGAAGCTTTCTTT. Translated, it gives CASLFGDPPMNTEAFF.

This clone was seen only once. This chain uses TRBV20-1 with TRBJ1-3; D is perhaps TRBD1 (5 bases). The CDR3 is made up of 16 amino acids. Germline V gene data show CDR1 as DFQATT and CDR2 as SNEGSKA (reference sequence). Between the trimmed V and J ends, which lost 3 bases and 0 bases, there was a span of 15 bases. CDR3 coding DNA: TGCAGTGCTAGTCTCGGACATATCAACTCTGGAAACACCATATATTTT. Its translation: CSASLGHINSGNTIYF.

The chain combines TRBV6-5 with TRBJ2-7, with D tentatively TRBD2 (5 bases). The CDR3 contains 16 residues. Between the trimmed V and J ends, which lost 2 bases and 0 bases, there was a span of 14 bases. Germline V gene data show CDR1 as MNHEY and CDR2 as SVGAGI. CDR3 sequence (DNA): TGTGCCAGCAGTTACACTGGAGCGGACCGCTCCTACGAGCAGTACTTC. Translating gives CASSYTGADRSYEQYF.

V is TRBV13 and J is TRBJ1-1; weak D call: TRBD1 (6 bases). CDR1 PRHDT and CDR2 FYEKMQ come from the germline V gene (reference sequence). V lost 5 bases and J 6 bases, leaving 13 bases between the germline ends. The CDR3 extends over 13 amino acids. Written as DNA, the CDR3 is TGTGCCAGCAGCCTACAGGGTGGCCCTGAAGCTTTCTTT. Encoded protein: CASSLQGGPEAFF. The variable domain in full, with the rest retrieved from reference TRBV13 and TRBJ1-1, is AAGVIQSPRHLIKEKRETATLKCYPIPRHDTVYWYQQGPGQDPQFLISFYEKMQSDKGSIPDRFSAQQFSDYHSELNMSSLELGDSALYFCASSLQGGPEAFFGQGTRLTVV.

The chain links TRBV6-4 to TRBJ1-5; a possible D gene is TRBD1 (5 bases). The germline V gene has CDR1 MRHNA and CDR2 SNTAGT. V was pared by 0 bases and J by 7 bases, with 19 bases between. The CDR3 consists of 17 residues. The CDR3 region is CASSDSGTREREQPQHF. The DNA of the CDR3 is TGTGCCAGCAGTGACTCCGGGACCAGGGAGAGGGAGCAGCCCCAGCATTTT.

V usage is TRBV30 and J usage is TRBJ1-4, with D maybe TRBD1 (5 bases). CDR3 length equals 13 residues. Germline V gene data show CDR1 as GTSNPN and CDR2 as SVGIG (reference sequence). V dropped 2 bases and J dropped 8 bases, with 12 bases sitting between them. CDR3 DNA: TGTGCCTGGAGTCGGGGGGGTTACGAAAAACTGTTTTTT. This encodes CAWSRGGYEKLFF.

This clone was picked up one time. The chain uses TRBV5-6 and TRBJ2-2; D remains ambiguous. CDR1 and CDR2 (germline): SGHDT, YYEEEE. The germline V and J ends were trimmed by 6 bases and 2 bases, with 5 bases remaining between them. The CDR3 runs to 12 residues. The CDR3: CASTDNTGELFF. The CDR3 coding sequence is TGTGCCAGCACCGACAACACCGGGGAGCTGTTTTTT.

The J gene is TRBJ1-4, the V gene TRBV3-1 (or the pseudogene TRBV3-2); tentative D call: TRBD1 (5 bases). The CDR3 has 15 residues. V was shortened by 0 bases and J by 3 bases, with 8 bases between the two germline ends. CDR1 and CDR2 from the germline V gene are LGHDT and YNNKEL (reference sequence). The CDR3 loop is CASSQEGGANEKLFF. The CDR3 nucleotides read TGTGCCAGCAGCCAAGAGGGGGGGGCTAATGAAAAACTGTTTTTT.

This chain connects TRBV4-2 to TRBJ2-3; D is possibly TRBD2 (5 bases). The V gene lost 4 bases and the J gene lost 4 bases, with 18 bases spanning the gap. Germline V gives CDR1 LGHNA, CDR2 YNFKEQ. This CDR3 is built from 16 residues. CDR3 sequence: CASSLVGDVGSDTQYF. In nucleotides, the CDR3 is TGTGCCAGCAGCCTCGTCGGGGATGTAGGGTCAGATACGCAGTATTTT.

The rearrangement links TRBV11-2 to TRBJ2-3; the D gene could be TRBD1 or TRBD2 (6 bases each). The CDR3 has 14 residues. Trimming pared 8 bases from V and 5 bases from J, leaving 17 bases between. The germline V gene has CDR1 SGHAT and CDR2 FQNNGV. The CDR3 nucleotides are TGTGCCAGCGCCTCATGGGGGGCCGAAGATACGCAGTATTTT. Protein sequence: CASASWGAEDTQYF.

The chain carries TRBV16 and TRBJ1-1; unclear D gene. This CDR3 has 13 residues. Trimming took 2 bases from V and 0 from J, leaving 4 bases between them. Germline values: CDR1 KGHSY, CDR2 FQNENV. This chain's CDR3 is CASSQAVNTEAFF. The CDR3 DNA reads as TGTGCCAGCAGCCAAGCGGTGAACACTGAAGCTTTCTTT.

The chain combines TRBV5-1 with TRBJ1-1; D gene unclear. Trimming shortened V by 0 bases and J by 4 bases, and 13 bases separated the two germline ends. Germline CDR1 and CDR2: SGHRS and YFSETQ. The CDR3 sequence is 15 residues long. CDR3: CASSLGAGWSTEAFF. In nucleotides, the CDR3 is TGCGCCAGCAGCTTGGGGGCGGGGTGGAGCACTGAAGCTTTCTTT.

This sequence joins TRBV7-3 and TRBJ2-2; D is unresolved. Germline CDR1 is SGHTA and CDR2 is FQGTGA. The germline V and J ends were trimmed by 1 base and 3 bases, with 3 bases remaining between them. The CDR3 is 13 residues long. CDR3 loop: CASSLMHTGELFF. In DNA, the CDR3 is TGTGCCAGCAGCTTAATGCACACCGGGGAGCTGTTTTTT.

This clone was counted between two and nine times. The chain couples TRBV2 to TRBJ1-2; D is possibly TRBD1 (5 bases). In germline, CDR1 is SNHLY, CDR2 FYNNEI. V was shortened by 1 base and J by 0 bases, with 12 bases between the two germline ends. The CDR3 sequence is 16 residues long. CDR3 sequence (DNA): TGTGCCAGCAGTGAAGGGGGGACGGTGGCTAACTATGGCTACACCTTC. Translating it yields CASSEGGTVANYGYTF.

This rearrangement joins TRBV18 to TRBJ1-4, with D possibly being TRBD1 (5 bases). V lost 5 bases and J 8 bases, leaving 12 bases between the germline ends. The CDR3 totals 13 residues. The germline V gene has CDR1 KGHSH and CDR2 LQKENI. The CDR3 DNA follows: TGTGCCAGCTCATTTAGGGGTGCGGAAAAACTGTTTTTT. Amino acid sequence: CASSFRGAEKLFF.

This clone was recorded only once. The chain recombines TRBV9 with TRBJ2-1; D is tentatively TRBD1 or TRBD2 (6 bases each). The CDR3 consists of 16 residues. With 0 bases removed from V and 8 bases from J, the gap between germline ends came to 18 bases. Per germline, CDR1 SGDLS and CDR2 YYNGEE. The DNA for the CDR3 is TGTGCCAGCAGCGTAGAAGAGACTAGGGGGTCAGATGAGCAGTTCTTC. Residues: CASSVEETRGSDEQFF.

The J gene is TRBJ1-3, the V gene TRBV5-1, with TRBD1 as a possible D gene (6 bases). The V gene lost 2 bases and the J gene lost 2 bases, with 17 bases spanning the gap. Germline V gene data show CDR1 as SGHRS and CDR2 as YFSETQ. This CDR3 is built from 17 residues. The CDR3 DNA reads as TGCGCCAGCAGCTTTTTGACAGGTGGAGGGGCTGGAAACACCATATATTTT. This encodes CASSFLTGGGAGNTIYF.

This rearrangement joins TRBV5-4 to TRBJ2-4; 9 bases line up with TRBD2. Germline V gene data show CDR1 as SGHNT and CDR2 as YYREEE (reference sequence). The V segment lost 4 bases and the J segment 5 bases; nucleotides outside the gene matches: 4. The CDR3 totals 14 residues. The CDR3 DNA reads TGTGCCAGCAGCCGTAGCGGGGGTGAAAACATTCAGTACTTC. Amino acid sequence: CASSRSGGENIQYF.